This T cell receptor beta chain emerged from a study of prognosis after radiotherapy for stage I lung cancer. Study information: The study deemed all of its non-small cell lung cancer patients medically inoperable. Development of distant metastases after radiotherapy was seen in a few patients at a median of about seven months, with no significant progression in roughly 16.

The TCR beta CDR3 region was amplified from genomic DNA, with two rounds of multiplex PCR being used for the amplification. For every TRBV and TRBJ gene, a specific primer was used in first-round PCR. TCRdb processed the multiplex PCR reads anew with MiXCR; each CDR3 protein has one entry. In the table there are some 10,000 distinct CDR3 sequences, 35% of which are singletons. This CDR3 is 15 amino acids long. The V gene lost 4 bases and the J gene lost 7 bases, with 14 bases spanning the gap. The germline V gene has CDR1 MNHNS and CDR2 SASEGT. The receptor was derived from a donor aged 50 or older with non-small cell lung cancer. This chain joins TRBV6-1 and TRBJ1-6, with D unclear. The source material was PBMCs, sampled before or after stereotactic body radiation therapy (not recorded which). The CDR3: CASSGHKGLNSPLHF. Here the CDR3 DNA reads TGTGCCAGCAGTGGACACAAGGGATTGAATTCACCCCTCCACTTT.